This passage covers 22 T cell receptor beta chains from one sample sequenced in a study of CD8+ T cells in alopecia areata. cDNA prepared by RNA extraction and subsequent reverse transcription served as the template for sequencing. The repertoire was sequenced with immunoSEQ multiplex PCR; TCRdb's copy has only in-frame clones and lacks some. The table shows 200,000 to 250,000 clones, with 50% to 65% occurring only once. The specimen comprised CD4+ T cells sorted from blood, sampled at week 0. The source is a human donor with alopecia areata.

This chain connects TRBV15 to TRBJ1-5; 7 bases are shared with TRBD1. There are 16 residues in the CDR3. V dropped 2 bases and J dropped 6; count of bases not matched to a gene: 10. Germline assignment: CDR1 LNHNV and CDR2 YYDKDF (reference sequence). The CDR3 coding sequence is TGTGCCACCAGCAGAAGGAGGCAGGGGGATGGTCAGCCCCAGCATTTT. This codes for CATSRRRQGDGQPQHF.

This clone was seen only a few times. The chain carries TRBV19 and TRBJ1-1, with D hard to call. The CDR3 is made up of 16 amino acids. Germline CDR1 reads LNHDA; CDR2 reads SQIVND (reference sequence). Trimming pared 5 bases from V and 2 bases from J, leaving 18 bases between. CDR3 nucleotide sequence: TGTGCCAGTAGTCCAACCCCTCCCCCAGGAAACACTGAAGCTTTCTTT. Its protein product is CASSPTPPPGNTEAFF.

This sequence joins TRBV7-9 and TRBJ2-5; perhaps TRBD2 as D (6 bases). The germline V gene encodes CDR1 SEHNR and CDR2 FQNEAQ (reference sequence). V lost 5 bases, J lost 4 bases, and 17 bases lay in between. This CDR3 region has 15 residues. CDR3 in DNA: TGTGCCAGCAGCCCAAGCGGGCTAGTCGGAGAGACCCAGTACTTC. Translation gives CASSPSGLVGETQYF.

The chain has TRBV11-2 and TRBJ2-7; either TRBD1 or TRBD2 may supply D (5 bases each). With 1 base removed from V and 6 bases from J, the gap between germline ends came to 13 bases. Germline V gene sequence: CDR1 SGHAT, CDR2 FQNNGV. The CDR3 has 14 amino acids. CDR3 sequence (DNA): TGTGCCAGCAGCTTAGTATGGGACCCCGGCGAGCAGTACTTC. Encoded protein: CASSLVWDPGEQYF.

The CDR3 region is CASSEWFGGYYGYTF. CDR3 nucleotides: TGTGCCAGCAGTGAATGGTTTGGCGGATACTATGGCTACACCTTC. The rearrangement uses TRBV2 and TRBJ1-2; D gene ambiguous. The V and J ends lost 2 bases and 3 bases respectively, with 13 bases between them. The CDR3 runs to 15 residues. Germline V CDR1 and CDR2: SNHLY, FYNNEI. Combining the CDR3 with reference TRBV2 and TRBJ1-2 gives the whole variable domain EPEVTQTPSHQVTQMGQEVILRCVPISNHLYFYWYRQILGQKVEFLVSFYNNEISEKSEIFDDQFSVERPDGSNFTLKIRSTKLEDSAMYFCASSEWFGGYYGYTFGSGTRLTVV.

The J gene is TRBJ2-7, the V gene TRBV19; 8 bases map to TRBD2. Germline lookup yields CDR1 LNHDA and CDR2 SQIVND (reference sequence). V was pared by 5 bases and J by 4 bases, with 13 bases of the junction left unmatched. The CDR3 spans 16 residues. The CDR3, as DNA: TGTGCCAGTAGTCTCGAGGCAGCGGGAGTCGGTTACGAGCAGTACTTC. Translating it yields CASSLEAAGVGYEQYF.

The chain uses TRBV11-2 and TRBJ2-4; D possibly corresponds to TRBD1 (5 bases). The CDR3 is 15 amino acids. Germline values: CDR1 SGHAT, CDR2 FQNNGV. The ends were cut back, 4 bases at V and 9 bases at J, with 19 bases in the middle. The CDR3 DNA is TGTGCCAGCAGCTCCATATCGGATGGACAAGGCATTCAGTACTTC. It specifies CASSSISDGQGIQYF.

The rearrangement uses TRBV11-1 and TRBJ1-1, with no clear D. V lost 0 bases to trimming and J lost 3 bases, with 5 bases between them. The CDR3 spans 13 residues. Germline values: CDR1 SGHAT, CDR2 FQDESV (reference sequence). The CDR3: CASSLARYTEAFF. CDR3 DNA sequence: TGTGCCAGCAGCTTAGCGAGGTACACTGAAGCTTTCTTT.

The V call is TRBV29-1, the J call TRBJ2-7, with D perhaps TRBD1 (6 bases). The CDR3 is 12 amino acids. Germline V gene data show CDR1 as SQVTM and CDR2 as ANQGSEA. Trimming took 6 bases from V and 0 from J, leaving 9 bases between them. CDR3 bases: TGCAGCGTCGGGACACCCTCCTACGAGCAGTACTTC. It translates to CSVGTPSYEQYF.

This clone has only a few counts. This sequence joins TRBV12-5 and TRBJ2-6, with a tentative D call TRBD1 (6 bases). V dropped 2 bases and J dropped 4 bases, with 15 bases sitting between them. The CDR3 is made up of 17 amino acids. Germline CDR1 LGHNT, CDR2 FRNRAP. The CDR3 nucleotides read TGTGCTAGTGGTTTGAATCCAAGGGGGACAGGGGCCAACGTCCTGACTTTC. As protein: CASGLNPRGTGANVLTF.

This clone was seen once. The genes are TRBV29-1 and TRBJ2-1, with D unresolved. V gave up 3 bases and J gave up 0 bases, with 15 bases separating them. This CDR3 has 16 residues. In germline, CDR1 is SQVTM, CDR2 ANQGSEA. CDR3 residues: CSVESRSGRSYNEQFF. The CDR3 region has the DNA TGCAGCGTTGAGTCCAGGTCAGGACGCTCCTACAATGAGCAGTTCTTC.

This clone was counted only a few times. This chain links TRBV29-1 with TRBJ1-6; the match to TRBD1 covers 7 bases. CDR1 SQVTM and CDR2 ANQGSEA come from the germline V gene. The CDR3 length is 13 residues. Germline trimming cut 4 bases from V and 7 bases from J; bases unmatched to any gene: 4. The CDR3 region is CSVARDSNSPLHF. For the CDR3, the DNA is TGCAGCGTTGCCCGGGACAGCAATTCACCCCTCCACTTT. The entire variable domain, with the rest obtained from reference TRBV29-1 and TRBJ1-6, is as follows: SAVISQKPSRDICQRGTSLTIQCQVDSQVTMMFWYRQQPGQSLTLIATANQGSEATYESGFVIDKFPISRPNLTFSTLTVSNMSPEDSSIYLCSVARDSNSPLHFGNGTRLTVT.

Here the CDR3 reads CASSKGLDTQYF. In DNA form, the CDR3 reads TGCGCCAGCAGCAAGGGACTGGATACGCAGTATTTT. The chain carries TRBV4-1 and TRBJ2-3; D is possibly TRBD2 (6 bases). Germline V gene sequence: CDR1 MGHRA, CDR2 YSYEKL. The CDR3 consists of 12 residues. Trimming pared 5 bases from V and 6 bases from J, leaving 9 bases between.

CDR3 sequence: CASSLTPGYEQYF. The CDR3 DNA sequence: TGCGCCAGCAGCTTGACTCCAGGCTACGAGCAGTACTTC. The chain has TRBV5-1 and TRBJ2-7; unclear D gene. The CDR3 is 13 residues long. The germline V gene encodes CDR1 SGHRS and CDR2 YFSETQ. The ends were cut back, 1 base at V and 3 bases at J, with 8 bases in the middle. Full variable domain (rest looked up from reference TRBV5-1 and TRBJ2-7): KAGVTQTPRYLIKTRGQQVTLSCSPISGHRSVSWYQQTPGQGLQFLFEYFSETQRNKGNFPGRFSGRQFSNSRSEMNVSTLELGDSALYLCASSLTPGYEQYFGPGTRLTVT.

The chain has TRBV29-1 and TRBJ2-1; no clear D gene. This CDR3 contains 14 residues. Trimming took 4 bases from V and 7 from J, leaving 17 bases between them. Germline CDR1 reads SQVTM; CDR2 reads ANQGSEA. CDR3 in amino acids: CSVADPHIGNEQFF. In DNA form, the CDR3 reads TGCAGCGTTGCAGACCCACACATCGGGAATGAGCAGTTCTTC.

V is TRBV27 and J is TRBJ1-1; a possible D gene is TRBD1 (6 bases). Germline V lookup: CDR1 MNHEY, CDR2 SMNVEV (reference sequence). V lost 5 bases and J lost 3, with 13 bases in between. CDR3 length: 14 residues. The DNA of the CDR3 is TGTGCCAGCAGTCCACAGGGTGGGTACACTGAAGCTTTCTTT. It encodes CASSPQGGYTEAFF.

The CDR3 DNA reads as TGTGCCACCACTTGGGGGGGTCGATATGGCTACACCTTC. It specifies CATTWGGRYGYTF. V and J are TRBV30 and TRBJ1-2, with D tentatively TRBD1 (5 bases). Germline loops: CDR1 GTSNPN, CDR2 SVGIG (reference sequence). This CDR3 contains 13 residues. The V end was cut by 8 bases, the J end by 5 bases, with 18 bases between.

The rearrangement joins TRBV7-3 to TRBJ2-5, with D unclear. The V end was cut by 5 bases, the J end by 2 bases, with 0 bases between. The germline gives CDR1 SGHTA, CDR2 FQGTGA. CDR3 length equals 10 residues. The CDR3 nucleotides are TGTGCCAGCAGCCAAGAGACCCAGTACTTC. As protein: CASSQETQYF.

This clone was detected a few times. The chain uses TRBV5-6 and TRBJ2-1, with D hard to call. The CDR3 spans 16 residues. V lost 3 bases and J 2 bases, leaving 15 bases between the germline ends. Germline V lookup: CDR1 SGHDT, CDR2 YYEEEE. CDR3 residues: CASSSGPLGAYNEQFF. The CDR3, as DNA: TGTGCCAGCAGCTCTGGACCCCTGGGCGCCTACAATGAGCAGTTCTTC.

The chain employs TRBV14 and TRBJ2-1; D uncertain. CDR3 length: 12 residues. V shed 4 bases and J shed 4 bases, with 5 bases lying between them. Per germline, CDR1 SGHDN and CDR2 FVKESK. CDR3 protein: CASSPSYNEQFF. The CDR3 nucleotides read TGTGCCAGCAGCCCTTCTTACAATGAGCAGTTCTTC.

The count of this clone is one. The chain is built from TRBV7-2 and TRBJ1-2; D gene uncertain. V was trimmed by 2 bases and J by 3 bases, leaving 4 bases between them. CDR1 and CDR2 from the germline V gene are SGHTA and FQGNSA. The CDR3 has 12 residues. The chain's CDR3 is CASSLSHYGYTF. CDR3 DNA sequence: TGTGCCAGCAGCTTATCCCACTATGGCTACACCTTC. Drawing the rest from reference TRBV7-2 and TRBJ1-2, the complete variable domain is GAGVSQSPSNKVTEKGKDVELRCDPISGHTALYWYRQSLGQGLEFLIYFQGNSAPDKSGLPSDRFSAERTGGSVSTLTIQRTQQEDSAVYLCASSLSHYGYTFGSGTRLTVV.

This rearrangement joins TRBV29-1 to TRBJ2-1; a weak D match, TRBD2 (6 bases). This CDR3 spans 15 amino acids. Germline assignment: CDR1 SQVTM and CDR2 ANQGSEA. Written as DNA, the CDR3 is TGCATCCGGCGGGAAGGCGGAGGCTCCTACAATGAGCAGTTCTTC. Translation: CIRREGGGSYNEQFF.